A selection of T cell receptor beta chains follows, all from one sample in a study of cytomegalovirus exposure and HLA in healthy donors. Sequencing was performed with immunoSEQ multiplex PCR; in TCRdb, only in-frame clones are kept and a portion is missing. The table includes about 190,000 clones, approximately 79% detected once. The sample was PBMCs. The receptors shown here come from a woman under 30 in good health and CMV-seronegative. Both conserved end residues are part of each CDR3. D genes are given only for firm matches. Some rows have no size entry. The others give once, few or many, or a class for an expanded clone.

clone_size: NA; j_call: TRBJ1-5; v_call: TRBV28; d_call: NA; cdr3_aa: CASSPDRPNSNQPQHF; cdr3_nt: TGTGCCAGCAGTCCCGACAGACCTAATAGCAATCAGCCCCAGCATTTT
clone_size: NA; j_call: TRBJ2-5; v_call: TRBV27; d_call: TRBD1; cdr3_aa: CASSYSGTGYQETQYF; cdr3_nt: TGTGCCAGCAGTTACAGCGGGACAGGGTACCAAGAGACCCAGTACTTC
clone_size: NA; j_call: TRBJ2-7; v_call: TRBV7-6; d_call: TRBD1; cdr3_aa: CASSLERQGLEQYF; cdr3_nt: TGTGCCAGCAGCTTAGAGAGACAGGGATTAGAGCAGTACTTC
clone_size: few; j_call: TRBJ2-3; v_call: TRBV28; d_call: TRBD2; cdr3_aa: CASSLRGGWSSTDTQYF; cdr3_nt: TGTGCCAGCAGTTTGCGGGGGGGCTGGTCTAGCACAGATACGCAGTATTTT
clone_size: NA; j_call: TRBJ2-7; v_call: TRBV6-4; d_call: NA; cdr3_aa: CASTGTHGCQYF; cdr3_nt: TGTGCCAGCACCGGGACTCACGGTTGTCAGTACTTC
clone_size: few; j_call: TRBJ1-5; v_call: TRBV28; d_call: NA; cdr3_aa: CASSSLSSGANQPQHF; cdr3_nt: TGTGCCAGCAGTTCCCTTTCATCAGGGGCCAATCAGCCCCAGCATTTT
clone_size: NA; j_call: TRBJ2-3; v_call: TRBV5-4; d_call: NA; cdr3_aa: CASSPLSTDTQYF; cdr3_nt: TGTGCCAGCAGCCCACTTAGCACAGATACGCAGTATTTT
clone_size: NA; j_call: TRBJ2-7; v_call: TRBV6-5; d_call: TRBD1; cdr3_aa: CASSKGTGMSYEQYF; cdr3_nt: TGTGCCAGCAGTAAAGGGACAGGGATGTCCTACGAGCAGTACTTC
clone_size: few; j_call: TRBJ2-5; v_call: TRBV2; d_call: NA; cdr3_aa: CASSEPGTGQETQYF; cdr3_nt: TGTGCCAGCAGTGAACCGGGAACGGGTCAAGAGACCCAGTACTTC
clone_size: NA; j_call: TRBJ2-7; v_call: TRBV29-1; d_call: NA; cdr3_aa: CSVDQSDSYEQYF; cdr3_nt: TGCAGCGTTGATCAGTCAGACTCCTACGAGCAGTACTTC
clone_size: NA; j_call: TRBJ2-2; v_call: TRBV7-3; d_call: TRBD2; cdr3_aa: CASSLAGTRSGELFF; cdr3_nt: TGTGCCAGCAGCTTGGCCGGGACTAGGAGCGGGGAGCTGTTTTTT
clone_size: NA; j_call: TRBJ2-1; v_call: TRBV11-3; d_call: NA; cdr3_aa: CASSSLTGASYNEQFF; cdr3_nt: TGTGCCAGCAGCTCCTTGACGGGAGCCTCCTACAATGAGCAGTTCTTC
clone_size: NA; j_call: TRBJ1-1; v_call: TRBV19; d_call: TRBD1; cdr3_aa: CASNPDRANTEAFF; cdr3_nt: TGTGCCAGTAACCCCGACAGGGCGAACACTGAAGCTTTCTTT
clone_size: once; j_call: TRBJ1-3; v_call: TRBV18; d_call: NA; cdr3_aa: CASSPRRTSSGNTIYF; cdr3_nt: TGTGCCAGCTCACCACGGCGGACTAGCTCTGGAAACACCATATATTTT
clone_size: NA; j_call: TRBJ2-7; v_call: TRBV18; d_call: TRBD2; cdr3_aa: CASSPPDAREFDEQYF; cdr3_nt: TGTGCCAGCTCACCACCGGATGCGCGGGAGTTTGACGAGCAGTACTTC
clone_size: NA; j_call: TRBJ2-4; v_call: TRBV6-1; d_call: NA; cdr3_aa: CASRDYILAKNIQYF; cdr3_nt: TGTGCCAGCAGAGACTACATTCTAGCCAAAAACATTCAGTACTTC
clone_size: NA; j_call: TRBJ2-1; v_call: TRBV7-9; d_call: NA; cdr3_aa: CASSPLSGYNEQFF; cdr3_nt: TGTGCCAGCAGCCCCCTTAGTGGCTACAATGAGCAGTTCTTC
clone_size: NA; j_call: TRBJ2-1; v_call: TRBV27; d_call: TRBD2; cdr3_aa: CASSHWRGGSYNEQFF; cdr3_nt: TGTGCCAGCAGCCATTGGCGGGGGGGCTCCTACAATGAGCAGTTCTTC
clone_size: NA; j_call: TRBJ2-7; v_call: TRBV30; d_call: TRBD2; cdr3_aa: CAWSILAGYEQYF; cdr3_nt: TGTGCCTGGAGTATACTAGCGGGTTACGAGCAGTACTTC
clone_size: NA; j_call: TRBJ1-4; v_call: TRBV25-1; d_call: NA; cdr3_aa: CASSKTTGVEKLFF; cdr3_nt: TGTGCCAGCTCTAAAACAACGGGGGTTGAAAAACTGTTTTTT
clone_size: NA; j_call: TRBJ2-3; v_call: TRBV14; d_call: TRBD2; cdr3_aa: CASSQVGGDTDTQYF; cdr3_nt: TGTGCCAGCAGCCAAGTGGGAGGGGACACAGATACGCAGTATTTT
clone_size: NA; j_call: TRBJ1-1; v_call: TRBV7-9; d_call: TRBD1; cdr3_aa: CASTLAGQPNTEAFF; cdr3_nt: TGTGCCAGCACCCTAGCGGGACAGCCGAACACTGAAGCTTTCTTT
clone_size: NA; j_call: TRBJ1-2; v_call: TRBV6-5; d_call: TRBD1; cdr3_aa: CASSYGQGARGYTF; cdr3_nt: TGTGCCAGCAGTTACGGCCAGGGGGCTCGTGGCTACACCTTC
clone_size: NA; j_call: TRBJ2-3; v_call: TRBV12-2; d_call: NA; cdr3_aa: CASRLANRTGSATDTQYF; cdr3_nt: TGTGCAAGTCGCTTAGCTAATCGGACAGGGTCGGCGACAGATACGCAGTATTTT
clone_size: few; j_call: TRBJ1-2; v_call: TRBV19; d_call: NA; cdr3_aa: CASSIQGFPNYGYTF; cdr3_nt: TGTGCCAGTAGTATACAGGGATTTCCTAACTATGGCTACACCTTC
clone_size: NA; j_call: TRBJ2-3; v_call: TRBV19; d_call: NA; cdr3_aa: CASSIDRSTDTQYF; cdr3_nt: TGTGCCAGTAGTATCGACAGGAGCACAGATACGCAGTATTTT
clone_size: NA; j_call: TRBJ2-7; v_call: TRBV5-6; d_call: TRBD2; cdr3_aa: CASSWGVAGVQSYEQYF; cdr3_nt: TGTGCCAGCAGCTGGGGAGTAGCGGGGGTTCAATCCTACGAGCAGTACTTC
clone_size: NA; j_call: TRBJ1-1; v_call: TRBV4-1; d_call: NA; cdr3_aa: CASTRSIGNTEAFF; cdr3_nt: TGCGCCAGCACCCGCTCGATCGGGAACACTGAAGCTTTCTTT
clone_size: NA; j_call: TRBJ2-7; v_call: TRBV6-4; d_call: NA; cdr3_aa: CASSDGAGEQYF; cdr3_nt: TGTGCCAGCAGTGACGGGGCGGGGGAGCAGTACTTC
clone_size: few; j_call: TRBJ2-1; v_call: TRBV11-3; d_call: NA; cdr3_aa: CASTLRSLGFEQFF; cdr3_nt: TGTGCCAGCACCTTACGGAGCCTTGGCTTTGAGCAGTTCTTC
clone_size: NA; j_call: TRBJ1-4; v_call: TRBV19; d_call: TRBD1; cdr3_aa: CASSPNRGVQEKLFF; cdr3_nt: TGTGCCAGTAGTCCGAACAGGGGGGTACAAGAAAAACTGTTTTTT
clone_size: NA; j_call: TRBJ2-7; v_call: TRBV27; d_call: NA; cdr3_aa: CASFTSGSGEQYF; cdr3_nt: TGTGCCAGCTTCACCTCCGGGTCGGGCGAGCAGTACTTC
clone_size: NA; j_call: TRBJ2-7; v_call: TRBV28; d_call: NA; cdr3_aa: CASSPRYDEQYF; cdr3_nt: TGTGCCAGCAGCCCCAGATACGACGAGCAGTACTTC
clone_size: NA; j_call: TRBJ2-3; v_call: TRBV7-2; d_call: TRBD2; cdr3_aa: CASSPGLARGADTQYF; cdr3_nt: TGTGCCAGCAGCCCCGGACTAGCCCGAGGGGCAGATACGCAGTATTTT
clone_size: few; j_call: TRBJ2-3; v_call: TRBV10-2; d_call: NA; cdr3_aa: CASSESGGTDTQYF; cdr3_nt: TGCGCCAGCAGTGAATCAGGAGGGACAGATACGCAGTATTTT
clone_size: once; j_call: TRBJ1-2; v_call: TRBV27; d_call: NA; cdr3_aa: CASSLSRSYGYTF; cdr3_nt: TGTGCCAGCAGTTTAAGCAGGTCCTATGGCTACACCTTC
clone_size: once; j_call: TRBJ2-5; v_call: TRBV4-1; d_call: TRBD1; cdr3_aa: CASSQSGTGDRQETQYF; cdr3_nt: TGCGCCAGCAGCCAGTCCGGGACAGGAGACCGCCAAGAGACCCAGTACTTC
clone_size: NA; j_call: TRBJ2-7; v_call: TRBV4-1; d_call: NA; cdr3_aa: CASSRTLRQETYEQYF; cdr3_nt: TGCGCCAGCAGCCGAACCCTTAGACAGGAAACCTACGAGCAGTACTTC
clone_size: NA; j_call: TRBJ2-7; v_call: TRBV6-5; d_call: NA; cdr3_aa: CASRRGQLDAYEQYF; cdr3_nt: TGTGCCAGCAGGCGGGGACAGCTTGATGCCTACGAGCAGTACTTC
clone_size: NA; j_call: TRBJ2-1; v_call: TRBV19; d_call: TRBD2; cdr3_aa: CASRFRRGSYNEQFF; cdr3_nt: TGTGCCAGTAGGTTTAGGCGGGGGTCCTACAATGAGCAGTTCTTC
clone_size: NA; j_call: TRBJ1-5; v_call: TRBV29-1; d_call: NA; cdr3_aa: CSVEGGNDNQPQHF; cdr3_nt: TGCAGCGTTGAGGGAGGGAATGACAATCAGCCCCAGCATTTT
clone_size: NA; j_call: TRBJ2-2; v_call: TRBV9; d_call: TRBD2; cdr3_aa: CASSVGLAGGLNTGELFF; cdr3_nt: TGTGCCAGCAGCGTAGGGCTAGCGGGAGGCCTGAACACCGGGGAGCTGTTTTTT
clone_size: NA; j_call: TRBJ1-6; v_call: TRBV30; d_call: NA; cdr3_aa: CAWSQGMSSPLHF; cdr3_nt: TGTGCCTGGAGTCAGGGGATGAGTTCACCCCTCCACTTT
clone_size: once; j_call: TRBJ2-3; v_call: TRBV5-4; d_call: TRBD1; cdr3_aa: CASSPSGGQGRGTQYF; cdr3_nt: TGTGCCAGCAGCCCCTCAGGTGGACAGGGGCGGGGTACGCAGTATTTT
clone_size: NA; j_call: TRBJ2-4; v_call: TRBV4-1; d_call: NA; cdr3_aa: CASSQERHGQIAKNIQYF; cdr3_nt: TGCGCCAGCAGCCAAGAGAGGCATGGACAGATAGCCAAAAACATTCAGTACTTC
clone_size: NA; j_call: TRBJ2-3; v_call: TRBV30; d_call: TRBD2; cdr3_aa: CAWSASGTHTDTQYF; cdr3_nt: TGTGCCTGGAGTGCTAGCGGGACCCACACAGATACGCAGTATTTT
clone_size: NA; j_call: TRBJ2-7; v_call: TRBV19; d_call: TRBD1; cdr3_aa: CASSTDRSRGEQYF; cdr3_nt: TGTGCCAGTAGCACGGACAGGTCGAGGGGCGAGCAGTACTTC
clone_size: few; j_call: TRBJ1-5; v_call: TRBV7-9; d_call: TRBD1; cdr3_aa: CASSQEAGGGQPQHF; cdr3_nt: TGTGCCAGCAGCCAAGAAGCAGGGGGTGGTCAGCCCCAGCATTTT
clone_size: NA; j_call: TRBJ1-6; v_call: TRBV6-1; d_call: NA; cdr3_aa: CASSEYGWGGPLHF; cdr3_nt: TGTGCCAGCAGTGAATATGGCTGGGGAGGACCCCTCCACTTT
clone_size: few; j_call: TRBJ2-2; v_call: TRBV7-3; d_call: TRBD1; cdr3_aa: CASSKTGVTGELFF; cdr3_nt: TGTGCCAGCAGCAAGACAGGGGTAACCGGGGAGCTGTTTTTT
clone_size: NA; j_call: TRBJ1-2; v_call: TRBV5-1; d_call: NA; cdr3_aa: CASSLSADPSYGYTF; cdr3_nt: TGCGCCAGCAGCTTGTCCGCGGATCCCTCCTATGGCTACACCTTC
clone_size: few; j_call: TRBJ2-1; v_call: TRBV4-3; d_call: TRBD1; cdr3_aa: CASSQRTGYNEQFF; cdr3_nt: TGCGCCAGCAGCCAAAGGACAGGGTACAATGAGCAGTTCTTC
clone_size: once; j_call: TRBJ2-2; v_call: TRBV6-1; d_call: NA; cdr3_aa: CASSEGTRTGELFF; cdr3_nt: TGTGCCAGCAGTGAAGGGACACGGACCGGGGAGCTGTTTTTT